The sequence of this T cell receptor beta chain was determined in a study of shared clonotypes between healthy human individuals. Study-wide results and caveats: Blood alone was sampled, and tissue repertoires likely differ. Richness estimates generally favored naive over memory subsets.

With respect to this clone: What it binds is unknown.

Genomic DNA per cell subset filled all wells of several immunoSEQ plates. The method was immunoSEQ multiplex PCR; TCRdb's version includes in-frame clones alone and lacks a portion of them. Of 2 million to 2.5 million clones listed, just over 90% are singletons. The receptor's source is a man younger than 35 in good health. Some clones in this sample may be carry-over from other donors' samples. The sample consisted of naive CD4+ T cells from PBMCs. Specified subset: CD45RA+ positively selected.

The CDR3 DNA reads TGTGCCATCAGTGGGGAAGAGGCGGACACAGATACGCAGTATTTT. Translating gives CAISGEEADTDTQYF. This chain connects TRBV10-3 to TRBJ2-3; D is ambiguous. The germline V gene encodes CDR1 ENHRY and CDR2 SYGVKD. Trimming took off 4 bases at V and 2 bases at J, with 13 bases between the two ends. This CDR3 comprises 15 residues.